Shown below are 3 T cell receptor beta chains from a single sample sequenced in a study of cytomegalovirus exposure and HLA in healthy donors. Profiled with immunoSEQ multiplex PCR; TCRdb holds only in-frame clones, not every one. The sample yields over 150,000 clones, roughly four fifths seen once. What was sequenced was PBMCs. The receptor set was obtained from a woman between 18 and 30 years old in good health and CMV-seropositive.

The chain carries TRBV2 and TRBJ2-3; 7 bases fit TRBD1. With 6 bases clipped from V and 4 bases from J, the junction kept 10 bases outside the gene matches. Germline CDR1 and CDR2: SNHLY and FYNNEI. The CDR3 contains 15 residues. The chain's CDR3 is CASSLLGQAPDTQYF. Written as DNA, the CDR3 is TGTGCCAGCAGCCTACTCGGACAGGCCCCAGATACGCAGTATTTT.

This sequence joins TRBV4-1 and TRBJ2-7, with no clear D. This CDR3 comprises 13 residues. The V gene's germline CDR1 is MGHRA and CDR2 YSYEKL. The V gene lost 6 bases and the J gene lost 3 bases, with 12 bases spanning the gap. DNA for the CDR3: TGCGCCAGCAGTCTAGACTTAAACTACGAGCAGTACTTC. Its protein is CASSLDLNYEQYF.

The rearrangement links TRBV2 to TRBJ1-6; no reliable D call. V was trimmed by 7 bases and J by 0 bases, leaving 13 bases between them. The CDR3 is 16 amino acids. Germline values: CDR1 SNHLY, CDR2 FYNNEI. Here the CDR3 DNA reads TGTGCCAGCAAAGGGAGGAGGTTCTCCTATAATTCACCCCTCCACTTT. This sequence encodes CASKGRRFSYNSPLHF.